These T cell receptor beta chains were read from a single sample in a study of PD-L1 blockade in urothelial cancer. Sequencing used immunoSEQ multiplex PCR; TCRdb keeps in-frame clones, though not all of them. This table has around 100,000 clones, around 93% appearing once. The material sequenced was PBMCs, taken around atezolizumab (anti-PD-L1) treatment. Receptors originate from a woman over 75 with urothelial cancer. The CDR3 runs from the conserved cysteine through the conserved F or W. The D gene is left open where the match is weak. Some rows have no size entry. The others give once, few or many, or a class for an expanded clone.

clone size: -; CDR3 length: 14; V gene: TRBV7-9; J gene: TRBJ1-1; D gene: -; CDR3 protein: CASSRGGVGTEAFF; CDR3 DNA: TGTGCCAGCAGCCGGGGGGGTGTAGGCACTGAAGCTTTCTTT
clone size: -; CDR3 length: 16; V gene: TRBV7-2; J gene: TRBJ2-5; D gene: TRBD2; CDR3 protein: CASSLGLAEPQETQYF; CDR3 DNA: TGTGCCAGCAGCTTAGGGCTAGCGGAGCCTCAAGAGACCCAGTACTTC
clone size: once; CDR3 length: 16; V gene: TRBV6-1; J gene: TRBJ2-7; D gene: TRBD1; CDR3 protein: CASSEQARGSIYEQYF; CDR3 DNA: TGTGCCAGCAGTGAACAGGCCAGGGGGTCAATCTACGAGCAGTACTTC
clone size: once; CDR3 length: 15; V gene: TRBV19; J gene: TRBJ2-5; D gene: -; CDR3 protein: CASSTGLGHGETQYF; CDR3 DNA: TGTGCCAGTAGTACGGGACTTGGTCACGGGGAGACCCAGTACTTC
clone size: once; CDR3 length: 15; V gene: TRBV27; J gene: TRBJ2-1; D gene: -; CDR3 protein: CASSLLEGGLSEQFF; CDR3 DNA: TGTGCCAGCAGTTTATTGGAGGGAGGCCTTTCGGAGCAGTTCTTC
clone size: -; CDR3 length: 16; V gene: TRBV10-3; J gene: TRBJ1-5; D gene: -; CDR3 protein: CAISQQGHTSNQPQHF; CDR3 DNA: TGTGCCATCAGTCAGCAGGGACACACTAGCAATCAGCCCCAGCATTTT
clone size: -; CDR3 length: 14; V gene: TRBV5-4; J gene: TRBJ2-7; D gene: -; CDR3 protein: CASSRSGPIYEQYF; CDR3 DNA: TGTGCCAGCAGCCGTAGCGGACCCATCTACGAGCAGTACTTC
clone size: -; CDR3 length: 14; V gene: TRBV9; J gene: TRBJ1-5; D gene: -; CDR3 protein: CASSVDPGGKPQHF; CDR3 DNA: TGTGCCAGCAGCGTTGACCCAGGTGGCAAGCCCCAGCATTTT
clone size: -; CDR3 length: 13; V gene: TRBV27; J gene: TRBJ2-7; D gene: -; CDR3 protein: CASSTYRAHEQYF; CDR3 DNA: TGTGCCAGCAGTACTTACAGGGCACACGAGCAGTACTTC
clone size: -; CDR3 length: 14; V gene: TRBV19; J gene: TRBJ1-2; D gene: TRBD1; CDR3 protein: CASTQDRPNYGYTF; CDR3 DNA: TGTGCCAGTACCCAGGACAGGCCCAACTATGGCTACACCTTC
clone size: -; CDR3 length: 14; V gene: TRBV10-3; J gene: TRBJ2-7; D gene: TRBD2; CDR3 protein: CAISELAGSYEQYF; CDR3 DNA: TGTGCCATCAGTGAGCTAGCGGGATCCTACGAGCAGTACTTC
clone size: -; CDR3 length: 14; V gene: TRBV5-1; J gene: TRBJ1-5; D gene: -; CDR3 protein: CASSPNGGNQPQHF; CDR3 DNA: TGCGCCAGCAGCCCCAACGGAGGCAATCAGCCCCAGCATTTT
clone size: -; CDR3 length: 14; V gene: TRBV11-2; J gene: TRBJ2-7; D gene: TRBD1; CDR3 protein: CASSLAQGAYEQYF; CDR3 DNA: TGTGCCAGCAGCTTAGCGCAGGGGGCCTACGAGCAGTACTTC
clone size: once; CDR3 length: 15; V gene: TRBV11-2; J gene: TRBJ2-2; D gene: -; CDR3 protein: CASSLDRSNTGELFF; CDR3 DNA: TGTGCCAGCAGCTTAGACAGATCCAACACCGGGGAGCTGTTTTTT
clone size: -; CDR3 length: 16; V gene: TRBV7-3; J gene: TRBJ2-2; D gene: -; CDR3 protein: CASSLTAGLAPGELFF; CDR3 DNA: TGTGCCAGCAGCTTAACCGCGGGTCTAGCCCCCGGGGAGCTGTTTTTT
clone size: -; CDR3 length: 14; V gene: TRBV5-4; J gene: TRBJ2-2; D gene: TRBD2; CDR3 protein: CASSSAGGVGELFF; CDR3 DNA: TGTGCCAGCAGCTCAGCGGGAGGGGTCGGGGAGCTGTTTTTT
clone size: -; CDR3 length: 12; V gene: TRBV2; J gene: TRBJ1-1; D gene: TRBD1; CDR3 protein: CASSRDSPEAFF; CDR3 DNA: TGTGCCAGCAGTCGGGACAGCCCTGAAGCTTTCTTT
clone size: -; CDR3 length: 15; V gene: TRBV25-1; J gene: TRBJ1-5; D gene: -; CDR3 protein: CASSEWGGSNQPQHF; CDR3 DNA: TGTGCCAGCAGTGAATGGGGGGGGAGCAATCAGCCCCAGCATTTT
clone size: -; CDR3 length: 15; V gene: TRBV29-1; J gene: TRBJ1-1; D gene: TRBD1; CDR3 protein: CSVEGIGTGGTEAFF; CDR3 DNA: TGCAGCGTAGAAGGAATAGGGACAGGAGGCACTGAAGCTTTCTTT
clone size: -; CDR3 length: 18; V gene: TRBV11-2; J gene: TRBJ1-1; D gene: -; CDR3 protein: CASSLEIWQGSLNTEAFF; CDR3 DNA: TGTGCCAGCAGCTTAGAAATTTGGCAGGGGAGTTTGAACACTGAAGCTTTCTTT
clone size: -; CDR3 length: 16; V gene: TRBV19; J gene: TRBJ2-5; D gene: -; CDR3 protein: CASSITMVTGSETQYF; CDR3 DNA: TGTGCCAGTAGCATCACAATGGTTACAGGGTCGGAGACCCAGTACTTC
clone size: -; CDR3 length: 15; V gene: TRBV5-4; J gene: TRBJ1-1; D gene: -; CDR3 protein: CASSLGGGAATEAFF; CDR3 DNA: TGTGCCAGCAGCTTGGGAGGGGGAGCGGCCACTGAAGCTTTCTTT
clone size: -; CDR3 length: 15; V gene: TRBV11-3; J gene: TRBJ2-7; D gene: -; CDR3 protein: CASSPGGASAYEQYF; CDR3 DNA: TGTGCCAGCAGCCCCGGCGGGGCTAGCGCCTACGAGCAGTACTTC
clone size: -; CDR3 length: 14; V gene: TRBV19; J gene: TRBJ2-1; D gene: TRBD2; CDR3 protein: CASNLLAGDGEQFF; CDR3 DNA: TGTGCCAGTAACCTACTAGCGGGAGATGGGGAGCAGTTCTTC
clone size: -; CDR3 length: 19; V gene: TRBV11-2; J gene: TRBJ2-1; D gene: TRBD2; CDR3 protein: CASSMTSGRAHLSYNEQFF; CDR3 DNA: TGTGCCAGCAGCATGACTAGCGGGAGGGCCCATCTCTCCTACAATGAGCAGTTCTTC
clone size: once; CDR3 length: 14; V gene: TRBV5-1; J gene: TRBJ2-7; D gene: TRBD1; CDR3 protein: CASSLVQGSDEQYF; CDR3 DNA: TGCGCCAGCAGCCTTGTACAGGGGTCGGACGAGCAGTACTTC
clone size: -; CDR3 length: 14; V gene: TRBV9; J gene: TRBJ1-2; D gene: -; CDR3 protein: CASSVGSTVHGYTF; CDR3 DNA: TGTGCCAGCAGCGTAGGATCGACAGTCCATGGCTACACCTTC
clone size: -; CDR3 length: 15; V gene: TRBV5-4; J gene: TRBJ2-1; D gene: -; CDR3 protein: CASSLPGVRGNEQFF; CDR3 DNA: TGTGCCAGCAGCTTGCCGGGAGTTCGTGGTAATGAGCAGTTCTTC
clone size: -; CDR3 length: 15; V gene: TRBV7-8; J gene: TRBJ1-1; D gene: TRBD1; CDR3 protein: CASSVWDSPNTEAFF; CDR3 DNA: TGTGCCAGCAGCGTTTGGGACAGCCCAAACACTGAAGCTTTCTTT
clone size: -; CDR3 length: 15; V gene: TRBV7-2; J gene: TRBJ2-1; D gene: -; CDR3 protein: CASSLRGSSYNEQFF; CDR3 DNA: TGTGCCAGCAGCTTAAGAGGTAGCTCCTACAATGAGCAGTTCTTC
clone size: once; CDR3 length: 12; V gene: TRBV2; J gene: TRBJ1-2; D gene: -; CDR3 protein: CASSWGSGDYTF; CDR3 DNA: TGTGCCAGCAGTTGGGGGTCGGGAGACTACACCTTC
clone size: -; CDR3 length: 13; V gene: TRBV10-1; J gene: TRBJ1-1; D gene: -; CDR3 protein: CASKDGGETEAFF; CDR3 DNA: TGCGCCAGCAAAGACGGTGGGGAGACTGAAGCTTTCTTT
clone size: -; CDR3 length: 18; V gene: TRBV5-1; J gene: TRBJ2-1; D gene: TRBD2; CDR3 protein: CASSGGLGRLSSYNEQFF; CDR3 DNA: TGCGCCAGCAGCGGTGGACTCGGGAGGCTTAGCTCCTACAATGAGCAGTTCTTC
clone size: -; CDR3 length: 14; V gene: TRBV7-9; J gene: TRBJ2-5; D gene: -; CDR3 protein: CASSLVAVQETQYF; CDR3 DNA: TGTGCCAGCAGCTTAGTGGCTGTACAAGAGACCCAGTACTTC
clone size: -; CDR3 length: 15; V gene: TRBV18; J gene: TRBJ2-7; D gene: TRBD1; CDR3 protein: CASSPPTGQLYEQYF; CDR3 DNA: TGTGCCAGCTCACCACCTACGGGACAGCTCTACGAGCAGTACTTC
clone size: -; CDR3 length: 18; V gene: TRBV19; J gene: TRBJ1-2; D gene: -; CDR3 protein: CASSTSTLQGGGAYGYTF; CDR3 DNA: TGTGCCAGTAGTACCTCGACCCTCCAAGGCGGAGGGGCTTATGGCTACACCTTC
clone size: -; CDR3 length: 17; V gene: TRBV19; J gene: TRBJ1-2; D gene: -; CDR3 protein: CASSIRQTSNFNYGYTF; CDR3 DNA: TGTGCCAGTAGTATCCGACAGACGAGTAATTTTAACTATGGCTACACCTTC
clone size: -; CDR3 length: 15; V gene: TRBV18; J gene: TRBJ1-5; D gene: -; CDR3 protein: CASSPGGVSNQPQHF; CDR3 DNA: TGTGCCAGCTCACCAGGGGGGGTGAGCAATCAGCCCCAGCATTTT
clone size: -; CDR3 length: 16; V gene: TRBV15; J gene: TRBJ2-2; D gene: TRBD2; CDR3 protein: CATSRSRLAGPGELFF; CDR3 DNA: TGTGCCACCAGCAGGTCACGACTAGCGGGTCCCGGGGAGCTGTTTTTT
clone size: -; CDR3 length: 15; V gene: TRBV5-8; J gene: TRBJ1-5; D gene: -; CDR3 protein: CASSQSGGGNQPQHF; CDR3 DNA: TGTGCCAGCAGTCAATCCGGGGGGGGCAATCAGCCCCAGCATTTT
clone size: -; CDR3 length: 13; V gene: TRBV29-1; J gene: TRBJ1-1; D gene: TRBD1; CDR3 protein: CSVQTGLGTEAFF; CDR3 DNA: TGCAGCGTTCAGACAGGGTTGGGCACTGAAGCTTTCTTT
clone size: -; CDR3 length: 14; V gene: TRBV15; J gene: TRBJ1-5; D gene: -; CDR3 protein: CATSSGLSNQPQHF; CDR3 DNA: TGTGCCACCAGCTCGGGACTTAGCAATCAGCCCCAGCATTTT
clone size: few; CDR3 length: 16; V gene: TRBV4-2; J gene: TRBJ1-1; D gene: TRBD1; CDR3 protein: CASSQGMGQGNTEAFF; CDR3 DNA: TGTGCCAGCAGCCAAGGCATGGGACAGGGGAACACTGAAGCTTTCTTT
clone size: -; CDR3 length: 15; V gene: TRBV28; J gene: TRBJ1-5; D gene: -; CDR3 protein: CASYAEGTGIQPQHF; CDR3 DNA: TGTGCCAGCTACGCGGAAGGAACAGGGATTCAGCCCCAGCATTTT
clone size: -; CDR3 length: 15; V gene: TRBV18; J gene: TRBJ2-3; D gene: -; CDR3 protein: CASSPVMTGADTQYF; CDR3 DNA: TGTGCCAGCTCACCGGTGATGACGGGTGCAGATACGCAGTATTTT
clone size: -; CDR3 length: 13; V gene: TRBV6-5; J gene: TRBJ1-1; D gene: -; CDR3 protein: CASSLLKHTEAFF; CDR3 DNA: TGTGCCAGCAGCCTCCTCAAGCACACTGAAGCTTTCTTT
clone size: few; CDR3 length: 13; V gene: TRBV28; J gene: TRBJ1-2; D gene: TRBD1; CDR3 protein: CASTSTGRYGYTF; CDR3 DNA: TGTGCCAGCACCTCGACAGGGCGATATGGCTACACCTTC
clone size: once; CDR3 length: 12; V gene: TRBV28; J gene: TRBJ2-5; D gene: -; CDR3 protein: CASSSGLETQYF; CDR3 DNA: TGTGCCAGCAGTTCAGGTCTGGAGACCCAGTACTTC
clone size: -; CDR3 length: 15; V gene: TRBV7-9; J gene: TRBJ2-3; D gene: -; CDR3 protein: CASSLGSAGTDTQYF; CDR3 DNA: TGTGCCAGCAGCTTAGGCTCCGCGGGGACAGATACGCAGTATTTT
clone size: -; CDR3 length: 17; V gene: TRBV28; J gene: TRBJ1-4; D gene: -; CDR3 protein: CASSFLPRGPRNEKLFF; CDR3 DNA: TGTGCCAGCAGTTTCCTCCCCCGCGGGCCCAGAAATGAAAAACTGTTTTTT
clone size: -; CDR3 length: 15; V gene: TRBV6-1; J gene: TRBJ1-4; D gene: -; CDR3 protein: CASRLDRRGNEKLFF; CDR3 DNA: TGTGCCAGCAGATTAGACAGGAGAGGTAACGAAAAACTGTTTTTT
clone size: -; CDR3 length: 14; V gene: TRBV6-1; J gene: TRBJ1-5; D gene: -; CDR3 protein: CASRGPNSNQPQHF; CDR3 DNA: TGTGCCAGCAGGGGGCCAAATAGCAATCAGCCCCAGCATTTT
clone size: -; CDR3 length: 15; V gene: TRBV5-1; J gene: TRBJ2-3; D gene: TRBD2; CDR3 protein: CASSKGLAGGDTQYF; CDR3 DNA: TGCGCCAGCAGCAAGGGACTAGCGGGAGGTGATACGCAGTATTTT
clone size: -; CDR3 length: 18; V gene: TRBV5-8; J gene: TRBJ2-1; D gene: -; CDR3 protein: CASSLATQPGLPQWEQFF; CDR3 DNA: TGTGCCAGCAGCTTGGCCACCCAACCGGGACTCCCTCAATGGGAGCAGTTCTTC